This T cell receptor beta chain emerged from a study of shared clonotypes between healthy human individuals. As regards this clone: The antigen remains unidentified.

Repertoires were generated with immunoSEQ multiplex PCR, while TCRdb's copy carries only in-frame clones and drops some. This table has about 510,000 clones, roughly 79% appearing once. The length of the CDR3 is 17 residues. Germline CDR1 is LNHNV and CDR2 is YYDKDF (reference sequence). With 1 base clipped from V and 3 bases from J, the junction kept 5 bases outside the gene matches. Without sorting, samples used some 100 million PBMCs for genomic DNA. Whole-study results and caveats: Tissues were not sampled, only blood, and their repertoires likely differ.

The sequenced sample was PBMCs. The V and J genes are TRBV15 and TRBJ2-1; 11 positions agree with TRBD2. This TCR came from a woman aged 40 to 49 in good health. Some clones in this sample may be carry-over from other donors' samples. CDR3 nucleotides: TGTGCCACCAGCAGAGCCGGGACTAGCGGAGTCTACAATGAGCAGTTCTTC. This sequence encodes CATSRAGTSGVYNEQFF.